This T cell receptor (beta chain) was sequenced for a study of cytomegalovirus exposure and HLA in healthy donors. Study-level information: The Caucasian-associated ancestry cluster contained 81% of the roughly 400 genotyped donors. Study-wide results and limits: In a later analysis, several top co-occurrence clusters appeared linked to parvovirus B19, influenza, CMV and Epstein-Barr virus. A few CMV-associated chains were confirmed in vitro to be specific for CMV antigens.

In the case of this clone: Antigen unknown.

Primers for the PCR totalled 60 Vbeta and 13 Jbeta. Measured with immunoSEQ multiplex PCR; TCRdb has only the in-frame clones, and not every one. The data show 130,000 to 150,000 clones, 75% to 90% seen once. The sequence derives from a man aged 35-49 years in good health and CMV-seronegative. The material sequenced was PBMCs.

CDR3 loop: CASSARIGNTGELFF. CDR3 DNA: TGTGCCAGCAGTGCGCGTATTGGGAACACCGGGGAGCTGTTTTTT. This chain links TRBV2 with TRBJ2-2; no reliable D call. The germline CDR1 and CDR2 sequences are SNHLY and FYNNEI. V dropped 4 bases and J dropped 1 base, with 10 bases sitting between them. The CDR3 is 15 amino acids.